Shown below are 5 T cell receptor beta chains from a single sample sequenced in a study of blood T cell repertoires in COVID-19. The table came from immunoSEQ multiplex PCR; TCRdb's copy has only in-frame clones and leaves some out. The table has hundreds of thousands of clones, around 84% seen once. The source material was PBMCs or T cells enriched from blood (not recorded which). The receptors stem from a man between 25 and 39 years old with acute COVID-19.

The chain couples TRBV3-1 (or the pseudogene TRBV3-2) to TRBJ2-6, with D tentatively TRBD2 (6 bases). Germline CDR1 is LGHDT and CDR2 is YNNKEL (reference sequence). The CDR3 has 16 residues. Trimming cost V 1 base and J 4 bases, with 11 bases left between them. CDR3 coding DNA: TGTGCCAGCAGCCAAGTCCGGACTACCGGGGCCAACGTCCTGACTTTC. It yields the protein CASSQVRTTGANVLTF.

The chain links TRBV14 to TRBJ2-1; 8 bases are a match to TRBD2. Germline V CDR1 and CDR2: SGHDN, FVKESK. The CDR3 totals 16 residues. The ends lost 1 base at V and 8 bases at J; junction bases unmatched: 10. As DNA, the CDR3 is TGTGCCAGCAGCCAAGCCCCGCCCCCGCGGGAGGATGAGCAGTTCTTC. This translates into CASSQAPPPREDEQFF. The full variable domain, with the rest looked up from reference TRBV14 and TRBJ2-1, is EAGVTQFPSHSVIEKGQTVTLRCDPISGHDNLYWYRRVMGKEIKFLLHFVKESKQDESGMPNNRFLAERTGGTYSTLKVQPAELEDSGVYFCASSQAPPPREDEQFFGPGTRLTVL.

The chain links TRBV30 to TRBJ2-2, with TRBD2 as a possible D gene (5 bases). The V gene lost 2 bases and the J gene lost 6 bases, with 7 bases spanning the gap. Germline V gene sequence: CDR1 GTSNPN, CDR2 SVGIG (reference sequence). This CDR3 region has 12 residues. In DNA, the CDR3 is TGTGCCTGGAGTACCGGGGCCGGGGAGCTGTTTTTT. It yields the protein CAWSTGAGELFF.

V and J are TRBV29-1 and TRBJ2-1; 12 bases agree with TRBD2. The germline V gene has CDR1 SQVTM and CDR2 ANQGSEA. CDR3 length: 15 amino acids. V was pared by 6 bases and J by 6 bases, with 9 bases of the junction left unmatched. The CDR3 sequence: CSVARGTSGSNEQFF. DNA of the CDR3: TGCAGCGTCGCGCGTGGGACTAGCGGGTCCAATGAGCAGTTCTTC.

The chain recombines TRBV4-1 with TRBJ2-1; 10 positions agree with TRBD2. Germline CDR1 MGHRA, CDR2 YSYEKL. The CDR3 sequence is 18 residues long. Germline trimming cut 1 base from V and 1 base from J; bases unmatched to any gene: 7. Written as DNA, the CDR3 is TGCGCCAGCAGCCAAGGTACCTTAGCGGGAGGTTCCTACAATGAGCAGTTCTTC. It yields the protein CASSQGTLAGGSYNEQFF.